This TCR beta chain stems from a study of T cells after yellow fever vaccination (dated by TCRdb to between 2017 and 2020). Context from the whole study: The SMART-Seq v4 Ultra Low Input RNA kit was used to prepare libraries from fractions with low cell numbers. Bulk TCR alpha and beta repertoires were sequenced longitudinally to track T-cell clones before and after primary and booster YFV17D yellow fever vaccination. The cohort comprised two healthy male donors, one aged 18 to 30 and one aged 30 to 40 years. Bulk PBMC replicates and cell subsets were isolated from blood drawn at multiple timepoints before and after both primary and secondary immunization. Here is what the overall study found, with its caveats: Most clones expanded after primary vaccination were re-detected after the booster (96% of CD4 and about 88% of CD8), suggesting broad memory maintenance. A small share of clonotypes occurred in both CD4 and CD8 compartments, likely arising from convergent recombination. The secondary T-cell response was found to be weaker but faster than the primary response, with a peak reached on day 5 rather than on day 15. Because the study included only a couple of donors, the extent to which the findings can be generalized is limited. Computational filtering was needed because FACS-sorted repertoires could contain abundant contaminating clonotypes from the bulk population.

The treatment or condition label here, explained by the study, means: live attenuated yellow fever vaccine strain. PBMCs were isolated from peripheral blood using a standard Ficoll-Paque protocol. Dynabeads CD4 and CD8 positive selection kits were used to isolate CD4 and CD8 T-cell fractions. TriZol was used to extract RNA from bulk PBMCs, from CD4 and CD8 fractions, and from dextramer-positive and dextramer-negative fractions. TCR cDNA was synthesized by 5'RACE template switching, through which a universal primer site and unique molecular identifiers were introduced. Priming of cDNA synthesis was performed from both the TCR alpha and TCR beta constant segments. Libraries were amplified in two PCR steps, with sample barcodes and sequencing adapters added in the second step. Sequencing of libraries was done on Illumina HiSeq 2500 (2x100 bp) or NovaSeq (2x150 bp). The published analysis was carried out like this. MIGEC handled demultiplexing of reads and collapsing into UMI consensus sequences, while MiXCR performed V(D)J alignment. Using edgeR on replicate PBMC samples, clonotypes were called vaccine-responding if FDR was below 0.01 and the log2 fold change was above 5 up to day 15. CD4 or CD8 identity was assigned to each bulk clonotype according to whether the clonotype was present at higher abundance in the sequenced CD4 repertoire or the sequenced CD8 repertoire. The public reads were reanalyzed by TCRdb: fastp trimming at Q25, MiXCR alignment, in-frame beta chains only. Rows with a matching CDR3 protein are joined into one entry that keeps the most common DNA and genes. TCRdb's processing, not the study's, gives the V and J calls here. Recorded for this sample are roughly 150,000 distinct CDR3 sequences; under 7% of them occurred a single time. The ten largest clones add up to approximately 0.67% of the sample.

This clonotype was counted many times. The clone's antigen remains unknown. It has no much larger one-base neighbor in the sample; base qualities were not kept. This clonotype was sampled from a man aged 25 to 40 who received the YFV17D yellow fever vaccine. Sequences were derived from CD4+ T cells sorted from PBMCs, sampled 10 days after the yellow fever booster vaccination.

The nucleotide sequence is TGCAGTGCTAGGAACACGAACTACGAGCAGTACTTC. Its protein is CSARNTNYEQYF. The rearranged chain carries TRBV20-1 and TRBJ2-7; the D gene cannot be named for sure. Deletion took 3 bases off V and 3 bases off J, with a span of 9 bases between the germline ends. The germline V gene (reference sequence) gives CDR1 as DFQATT and CDR2 as SNEGSKA. Measured from the cysteine to the phenylalanine, the CDR3 is 12 residues long. The CDR3 DNA has 36 bases and is translated from base 1.